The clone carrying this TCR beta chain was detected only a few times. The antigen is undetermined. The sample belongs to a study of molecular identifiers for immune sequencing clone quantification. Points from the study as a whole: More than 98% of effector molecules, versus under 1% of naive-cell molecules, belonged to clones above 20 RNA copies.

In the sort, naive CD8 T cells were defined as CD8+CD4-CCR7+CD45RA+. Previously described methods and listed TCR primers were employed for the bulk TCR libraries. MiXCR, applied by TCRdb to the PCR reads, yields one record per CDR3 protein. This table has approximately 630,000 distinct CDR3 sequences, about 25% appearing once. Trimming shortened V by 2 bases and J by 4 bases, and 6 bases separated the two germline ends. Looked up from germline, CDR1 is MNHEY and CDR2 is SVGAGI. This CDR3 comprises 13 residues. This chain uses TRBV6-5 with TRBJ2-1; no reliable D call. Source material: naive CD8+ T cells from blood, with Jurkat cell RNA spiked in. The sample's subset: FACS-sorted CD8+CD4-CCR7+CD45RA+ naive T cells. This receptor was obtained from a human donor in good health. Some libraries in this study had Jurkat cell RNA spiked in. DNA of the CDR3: TGTGCCAGCAGTTACACCTATTACAATGAGCAGTTCTTC. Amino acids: CASSYTYYNEQFF.